The 27 T cell receptor beta chains below come from one sample, sequenced in a study of T cell repertoires in cytomegalovirus infection. MiXCR, applied by TCRdb to the reads, yields one record per CDR3 protein. The table lists around 750,000 distinct CDR3 sequences, about 33% of them singletons. Their cognate antigens are unknown. The sequencing here drew on cultured CD8+ T cells from PBMCs, taken from culture after CMV antigen stimulation. The receptors were sampled from a human donor in good health (CMV status not recorded). Some clones in this sample may be carry-over from other donors' samples.

This clonotype was seen more than once but under ten times. This chain joins TRBV7-9 and TRBJ2-3; possibly TRBD1 or TRBD2 for D (6 bases each). Germline CDR1 reads SEHNR; CDR2 reads FQNEAQ (reference sequence). The CDR3 extends over 14 amino acids. Trimming cost V 5 bases and J 6 bases, with 15 bases left between them. As DNA, the CDR3 is TGTGCCAGCAGCGCGGTGGGGGCGGGGGATACGCAGTATTTT. Its protein is CASSAVGAGDTQYF.

The V call is TRBV7-9, the J call TRBJ2-7, with D perhaps TRBD1 or TRBD2 (5 bases each). CDR3 length: 14 amino acids. The germline gives CDR1 SEHNR, CDR2 FQNEAQ (reference sequence). V was clipped by 3 bases and J by 9 bases, with 18 bases between them. In nucleotides, the CDR3 is TGTGCCAGCAGCTTGGGGACCGGGGTCTGGGGGCAGTACTTC. This encodes CASSLGTGVWGQYF.

A few counts support this clonotype. This rearrangement joins TRBV20-1 to TRBJ1-2; D is unresolved. Trimming left V 5 bases short and J 2 bases short, with 24 bases between. CDR3 size: 17 residues. The germline V gene encodes CDR1 DFQATT and CDR2 SNEGSKA (reference sequence). CDR3 DNA: TGCAGTGCTGCCCCGACGGTGCGAGCGAACTTGAACTATGGCTACACCTTC. It encodes CSAAPTVRANLNYGYTF.

This clonotype has a handful of counts. The chain is built from TRBV7-9 and TRBJ2-7; 8 bases are a match to TRBD1. Germline V lookup: CDR1 SEHNR, CDR2 FQNEAQ (reference sequence). Trimming at V came to 6 bases and at J to 2 bases, leaving 6 bases not matched to a gene. The CDR3 has 14 amino acids. For the CDR3, the DNA is TGTGCCAGCAGACCGGACAGGGCCCCCTACGAGCAGTACTTC. It translates to CASRPDRAPYEQYF. Full variable domain (outside the CDR3, taken from reference TRBV7-9 and TRBJ2-7): DTGVSQNPRHKITKRGQNVTFRCDPISEHNRLYWYRQTLGQGPEFLTYFQNEAQLEKSRLLSDRFSAERPKGSFSTLEIQRTEQGDSAMYLCASRPDRAPYEQYFGPGTRLTVT.

This clonotype was counted only a few times. The chain employs TRBV7-6 and TRBJ1-2; 7 bases align to TRBD1. Germline V gives CDR1 SGHVS, CDR2 FNYEAQ. The trim removed 1 base at V and 6 bases at J, leaving 8 bases unmatched. The CDR3 totals 15 residues. In DNA, the CDR3 is TGTGCCAGCAGCTTAGAGGGTCAGGGGGTACATGGCTACACCTTC. Protein product: CASSLEGQGVHGYTF.

This clonotype appeared many times. This chain uses TRBV6-1 with TRBJ2-1; no clear D. Trimming shortened V by 8 bases and J by 2 bases, and 10 bases separated the two germline ends. Germline CDR1 and CDR2: MNHNS and SASEGT. The CDR3 covers 13 residues. The CDR3, as DNA: TGTGCCAGCGCTCTCCTCACCTACAATGAGCAGTTCTTC. Translated, it gives CASALLTYNEQFF.

The rearrangement links TRBV6-5 to TRBJ1-4, with 8 nucleotides matching TRBD1. Germline CDR1 and CDR2: MNHEY and SVGAGI. Trimming removed 5 bases from V and 2 bases from J; junction bases left unmatched: 7. The CDR3 totals 16 residues. In DNA, the CDR3 is TGTGCCAGCAGTGAGGGACAGGCCCCCACTAATGAAAAACTGTTTTTT. This codes for CASSEGQAPTNEKLFF.

A few counts support this clonotype. The rearrangement uses TRBV19 and TRBJ1-1; D is unresolved. V was cut by 5 bases and J by 4 bases, with 11 bases left in between. The CDR3 length is 13 residues. CDR1 and CDR2 (germline): LNHDA, SQIVND (reference sequence). This CDR3 reads CASSAGWGTEAFF. The CDR3 DNA reads as TGTGCCAGTAGTGCGGGTTGGGGCACTGAAGCTTTCTTT. The variable domain in full, with the rest retrieved from reference TRBV19 and TRBJ1-1, is DGGITQSPKYLFRKEGQNVTLSCEQNLNHDAMYWYRQDPGQGLRLIYYSQIVNDFQKGDIAEGYSVSREKKESFPLTVTSAQKNPTAFYLCASSAGWGTEAFFGQGTRLTVV.

The CDR3 DNA follows: TGCAGTGCTAGGGACATCACTGAAGCTTTCTTT. Translated: CSARDITEAFF. This sequence joins TRBV20-1 and TRBJ1-1; maybe TRBD1 (5 bases). The CDR3 spans 11 residues. Deletions cut 3 bases from V and 4 bases from J, with 6 bases between. The V gene's germline CDR1 is DFQATT and CDR2 SNEGSKA (reference sequence).

V gene TRBV11-2 combines with J gene TRBJ2-5; D unresolved. V lost 5 bases and J 0 bases, leaving 10 bases between the germline ends. Per the germline V gene, CDR1 is SGHAT and CDR2 is FQNNGV. There are 14 residues in the CDR3. The CDR3 DNA reads as TGTGCCAGCAGCCATGGGCGGAACCAAGAGACCCAGTACTTC. As protein: CASSHGRNQETQYF.

The chain links TRBV20-1 to TRBJ2-7; TRBD2 might be the D (5 bases). The germline V and J ends were trimmed by 4 bases and 4 bases, with 23 bases remaining between them. CDR1 and CDR2 from the germline V gene are DFQATT and SNEGSKA (reference sequence). The CDR3 contains 16 residues. The CDR3 protein is CSATHLSGVYGYEQYF. The CDR3 DNA reads as TGCAGTGCTACACACTTGTCCGGGGTATACGGGTACGAGCAGTACTTC.

This chain connects TRBV7-9 to TRBJ1-1; weak D call: TRBD1 (5 bases). CDR1 and CDR2 from the germline V gene are SEHNR and FQNEAQ (reference sequence). Trimming stripped 1 base from V and 6 bases from J, with 18 bases between. The CDR3 has 16 residues. CDR3 DNA sequence: TGTGCCAGCAGCTTAGAGCCAAGGGGTGCGCAGGCTGAAGCTTTCTTT. Protein sequence: CASSLEPRGAQAEAFF.

This clonotype was observed many times. The chain carries TRBV7-9 and TRBJ1-4, with no clear D. This CDR3 has 14 residues. V gave up 1 base and J gave up 6 bases, with 9 bases separating them. In germline, CDR1 is SEHNR, CDR2 FQNEAQ (reference sequence). The CDR3 reads CASSLGMYDEKLFF. In nucleotides, the CDR3 is TGTGCCAGCAGCTTAGGAATGTATGATGAAAAACTGTTTTTT.

There are a few counts of this clonotype. The V gene is TRBV6-6, the J gene TRBJ1-4; no clear D gene. This CDR3 region has 14 residues. The germline V gene has CDR1 MNHNY and CDR2 SVGAGI (reference sequence). Trimming removed 8 bases from V and 8 bases from J, with 18 bases in between. CDR3 bases: TGTGCCAGCGCTACACGTGGGGTGATGGAAAAACTGTTTTTT. Translated, it gives CASATRGVMEKLFF.

V and J are TRBV5-4 and TRBJ2-5, with D unresolved. The CDR3 loop spans 17 amino acids. Germline lookup yields CDR1 SGHNT and CDR2 YYREEE (reference sequence). Trimming shortened V by 0 bases and J by 4 bases, and 19 bases separated the two germline ends. Written as DNA, the CDR3 is TGTGCCAGCAGCTTGGCCGGTTTTGTAGAAGGTAGAGAGACCCAGTACTTC. Residues: CASSLAGFVEGRETQYF.

This chain links TRBV5-1 with TRBJ2-7; 7 bases map to TRBD1. CDR3 size: 18 residues. CDR1 is SGHRS, CDR2 YFSETQ, per germline. V trimming: 0 bases; J trimming: 0 bases; junction bases outside the gene matches: 12. This chain's CDR3 is CASSLVLGSGQSSYEQYF. The DNA for the CDR3 is TGCGCCAGCAGCTTGGTCCTTGGGTCGGGACAGAGCTCCTACGAGCAGTACTTC.

The chain employs TRBV12-3 or TRBV12-4 and TRBJ1-1, with 7 bases identical to TRBD1. This CDR3 has 13 residues. V dropped 2 bases and J dropped 5; count of bases not matched to a gene: 2. The DNA for the CDR3 is TGTGCCAGCAGTTTACAGGGGGAGACTGAAGCTTTCTTT. Translation gives CASSLQGETEAFF.

This clonotype was counted between two and nine times. The rearrangement links TRBV7-9 to TRBJ1-1; possible D gene TRBD1, 6 bases. CDR3 length: 14 amino acids. Trimming took off 7 bases at V and 1 base at J, with 13 bases between the two ends. Per germline, CDR1 SEHNR and CDR2 FQNEAQ (reference sequence). CDR3 nucleotides: TGTGCCAGCACCCGTGAGGGGGGGAACACTGAAGCTTTCTTT. Translating it yields CASTREGGNTEAFF. Together with reference TRBV7-9 and TRBJ1-1, the CDR3 gives the full variable domain: DTGVSQNPRHKITKRGQNVTFRCDPISEHNRLYWYRQTLGQGPEFLTYFQNEAQLEKSRLLSDRFSAERPKGSFSTLEIQRTEQGDSAMYLCASTREGGNTEAFFGQGTRLTVV.

The V gene is TRBV27, the J gene TRBJ2-3, with 11 bases aligning to TRBD2. V was clipped by 4 bases and J by 0 bases; unmatched bases: 6. Germline loops: CDR1 MNHEY, CDR2 SMNVEV (reference sequence). CDR3 length: 17 residues. The CDR3 DNA sequence: TGTGCCAGCAGTTCGTACCTAGCGGGGGGTAGCACAGATACGCAGTATTTT. It encodes CASSSYLAGGSTDTQYF.

This clonotype was seen at least ten times. The chain has TRBV7-9 and TRBJ2-3; 9 bases map to TRBD1. CDR3 length equals 14 residues. Germline V gene lookup returns CDR1 SEHNR and CDR2 FQNEAQ (reference sequence). Germline trimming cut 4 bases from V and 3 bases from J; bases unmatched to any gene: 2. CDR3 DNA sequence: TGTGCCAGCAGCTCGGGGACAGGGACAGATACGCAGTATTTT. Protein: CASSSGTGTDTQYF.

This clonotype has a handful of counts. The J gene is TRBJ2-3, the V gene TRBV27, with 10 nucleotides matching TRBD2. Germline CDR1 is MNHEY and CDR2 is SMNVEV (reference sequence). The CDR3 spans 16 residues. Trimming cost V 7 bases and J 0 bases; bases outside gene matches: 7. CDR3: CASTEIAGGSTDTQYF. The CDR3 DNA sequence: TGTGCCAGCACCGAGATAGCGGGGGGAAGCACAGATACGCAGTATTTT.

This chain connects TRBV7-9 to TRBJ1-5, with 8 positions matching TRBD1. CDR3 length equals 17 residues. The trim removed 5 bases at V and 1 base at J, leaving 10 bases unmatched. Per the germline V gene, CDR1 is SEHNR and CDR2 is FQNEAQ (reference sequence). The CDR3 sequence is CASSGPETGGSNQPQHF. CDR3 DNA: TGTGCCAGCAGCGGACCCGAAACAGGGGGAAGCAATCAGCCCCAGCATTTT.

The table lists this clonotype with a few counts. V gene TRBV4-3 combines with J gene TRBJ2-2, with 10 positions matching TRBD2. This CDR3 region has 18 residues. V gave up 1 base and J gave up 4 bases; unmatched junction bases: 9. Germline V gene sequence: CDR1 LGHNA, CDR2 YSLEER. CDR3 sequence: CASSQGGLAGELTGELFF. The CDR3 DNA reads TGCGCCAGCAGCCAAGGTGGGCTAGCGGGGGAGCTCACCGGGGAGCTGTTTTTT.

At least ten counts were recorded for this clonotype. The gene calls are TRBV7-8 and TRBJ2-7; D is unresolved. The CDR3 is 13 amino acids. CDR1 is SGHVS, CDR2 FQNEAQ, per germline. The germline V and J ends were trimmed by 5 bases and 7 bases, with 15 bases remaining between them. The CDR3 sequence: CASSGPSAGEQYV. The CDR3 bases are TGTGCCAGCAGCGGACCCTCGGCCGGGGAGCAGTACGTC.

The table lists this clonotype with a few counts. This chain joins TRBV2 and TRBJ1-1, with 9 bases identical to TRBD1. The ends lost 8 bases at V and 7 bases at J; junction bases unmatched: 11. The CDR3 spans 14 residues. Germline loops: CDR1 SNHLY, CDR2 FYNNEI. The CDR3 DNA is TGTGCCAGCCTCTCGGGACAGGGAAGGGATGAAGCTTTCTTT. Residues: CASLSGQGRDEAFF.

The chain joins TRBV12-3 or TRBV12-4 to TRBJ2-5; D is perhaps TRBD1 or TRBD2 (5 bases each). This CDR3 region has 17 residues. V gave up 4 bases and J gave up 5 bases, with 23 bases separating them. In DNA form, the CDR3 reads TGTGCCAGCAGTTCCCTGAGGTCGGGGACCCCCAGTGAGACCCAGTACTTC. As protein: CASSSLRSGTPSETQYF.

About this clonotype: At one of its ends the junction is not consistent with the germline gene, which may arise from a read error. The chain uses TRBV7-7 and TRBJ2-2; D is tentatively TRBD1 or TRBD2 (5 bases each). The CDR3 runs 14 residues. Germline-derived CDR1 and CDR2 are SSHAT and FNYEAQ (reference sequence). The CDR3 region is CASSTPGSPGELFF. The CDR3 DNA reads as TGTGCTAGCAGCACTCCAGGGAGTCCCGGGGAGCTGTTTTTT.